These 30 T cell receptor beta chains originate from one sample sequenced in a study of cytotoxic CD8 clonotypes in ibrutinib-treated CLL. Produced via immunoSEQ multiplex PCR; TCRdb's table is partial and in-frame only. The table lists roughly 330,000 clones, about 61% of them singletons. Sequences were derived from PBMCs, sampled after 36 months of ibrutinib treatment. Receptors originate from a human donor with chronic lymphocytic leukemia.

The genes are TRBV18 and TRBJ2-3; tentative D call: TRBD1 (6 bases). Germline V CDR1 and CDR2: KGHSH, LQKENI. The CDR3 is 15 residues long. The V gene lost 3 bases and the J gene lost 1 base, with 11 bases spanning the gap. CDR3 DNA: TGTGCCAGCTCACCCACAGGGAAGGGCACAGATACGCAGTATTTT. This sequence encodes CASSPTGKGTDTQYF. Based on the CDR3 plus reference TRBV18 and TRBJ2-3, the full variable domain is NAGVMQNPRHLVRRRGQEARLRCSPMKGHSHVYWYRQLPEEGLKFMVYLQKENIIDESGMPKERFSAEFPKEGPSILRIQQVVRGDSAAYFCASSPTGKGTDTQYFGPGTRLTVL.

This chain connects TRBV10-3 to TRBJ1-6; TRBD1 matches at 7 bases. The CDR3 extends over 15 amino acids. The ends lost 3 bases at V and 5 bases at J; junction bases unmatched: 4. Germline loops: CDR1 ENHRY, CDR2 SYGVKD. In nucleotides, the CDR3 is TGTGCCATCAGTGACCCCGGACAGGATAATTCACCCCTCCACTTT. It specifies CAISDPGQDNSPLHF.

The chain carries TRBV6-1 and TRBJ1-5, with D maybe TRBD1 (5 bases). The CDR3 spans 15 residues. V lost 1 base and J 0 bases, leaving 7 bases between the germline ends. The germline V gene has CDR1 MNHNS and CDR2 SASEGT. CDR3 DNA: TGTGCCAGCAGTGAAGGCACAGGTAGCAATCAGCCCCAGCATTTT. Amino acids: CASSEGTGSNQPQHF.

V gene TRBV6-5 combines with J gene TRBJ1-2, with TRBD1 identical over 8 bases. The CDR3 is 14 residues long. Per germline, CDR1 MNHEY and CDR2 SVGAGI. V trimming: 6 bases; J trimming: 7 bases; junction bases outside the gene matches: 10. The CDR3 DNA follows: TGTGCCAGCAGAAACGCAGGGGGCGCGGTTGGCTACACCTTC. Residues: CASRNAGGAVGYTF.

The rearrangement joins TRBV6-6 to TRBJ1-6; possible D gene TRBD1, 5 bases. V was shortened by 6 bases and J by 8 bases, with 17 bases between the two germline ends. Germline V gene sequence: CDR1 MNHNY, CDR2 SVGAGI (reference sequence). The CDR3 runs to 15 residues. CDR3 sequence reads: CASRYTGQKDSPLHF. CDR3 in DNA: TGTGCCAGCAGATACACGGGGCAGAAGGATTCACCCCTCCACTTT.

The chain recombines TRBV2 with TRBJ2-7; perhaps D is TRBD1 or TRBD2 (5 bases each). Germline values: CDR1 SNHLY, CDR2 FYNNEI. The V and J ends lost 6 bases and 4 bases respectively, with 13 bases between them. CDR3 size: 13 residues. CDR3 sequence: CASRRAGKYEQYF. The CDR3 bases are TGTGCCAGCAGGAGGGCAGGGAAGTACGAGCAGTACTTC.

This sequence joins TRBV7-2 and TRBJ2-7, with 7 bases aligning to TRBD2. This CDR3 contains 15 residues. Germline-derived CDR1 and CDR2 are SGHTA and FQGNSA. V gave up 2 bases and J gave up 6 bases; unmatched junction bases: 10. The CDR3 DNA reads as TGTGCCAGCAGCTTATCCGCCCTCGGCGGGAGCGAGCAGTACTTC. Translating it yields CASSLSALGGSEQYF.

The chain combines TRBV9 with TRBJ2-3; 8 bases map to TRBD2. After removal of 3 bases from V and 0 bases from J, the junction contained 3 bases not matched to a gene. The CDR3 extends over 15 amino acids. The germline V gene encodes CDR1 SGDLS and CDR2 YYNGEE. CDR3 in DNA: TGTGCCAGCAGCGGGGGACTAGTCAGCACAGATACGCAGTATTTT. It encodes CASSGGLVSTDTQYF.

The V and J genes are TRBV7-9 and TRBJ2-3; D is unclear. The germline V gene has CDR1 SEHNR and CDR2 FQNEAQ (reference sequence). V gave up 2 bases and J gave up 7 bases, with 7 bases separating them. CDR3 length: 12 residues. DNA for the CDR3: TGTGCCAGCAGCTTACCCCTTTATACGCAGTATTTT. It translates to CASSLPLYTQYF.

The sample holds a few counts of this clone. V usage is TRBV10-3 and J usage is TRBJ2-7; 7 bases are a match to TRBD1. The length of the CDR3 is 14 residues. The V gene's germline CDR1 is ENHRY and CDR2 SYGVKD. Trimming at V came to 7 bases and at J to 6 bases, leaving 12 bases not matched to a gene. DNA of the CDR3: TGTGCCATCATCCGCGACAGGGAAGTGGTCGAGCAGTACTTC. Its translation is CAIIRDREVVEQYF.

This clone has just one count. The chain is built from TRBV6-5 and TRBJ2-1; D gene ambiguous. Germline-derived CDR1 and CDR2 are MNHEY and SVGAGI. This CDR3 spans 14 amino acids. Trimming pared 2 bases from V and 0 bases from J, leaving 5 bases between. CDR3 region: CASSYRVSYNEQFF. The CDR3 bases are TGTGCCAGCAGTTACAGGGTCTCCTACAATGAGCAGTTCTTC.

V gene TRBV29-1 combines with J gene TRBJ2-5; D unclear. Deletions cut 6 bases from V and 4 bases from J, with 9 bases between. The CDR3 has 11 residues. Germline V gives CDR1 SQVTM, CDR2 ANQGSEA. CDR3 DNA: TGCAGCGTCTACTTGGGAGAGACCCAGTACTTC. It codes for CSVYLGETQYF.

The chain carries TRBV4-3 and TRBJ2-7, with 10 bases lining up with TRBD1. The germline V gene encodes CDR1 LGHNA and CDR2 YSLEER. The CDR3 spans 15 residues. Trimming took 1 base from V and 2 from J; bases not matched to a gene: 2. The CDR3 region has the DNA TGCGCCAGCAGCCAAGGGACAGGGGGGCCCTACGAGCAGTACTTC. Its protein is CASSQGTGGPYEQYF.

The CDR3 region has the DNA TGCGCCAGCAGCTTCGGGACAAACCAAGAGACCCAGTACTTC. Translated, it gives CASSFGTNQETQYF. This rearrangement joins TRBV5-1 to TRBJ2-5; tentatively, D is TRBD1 (6 bases). Looked up from germline, CDR1 is SGHRS and CDR2 is YFSETQ. The CDR3 contains 14 residues. V dropped 2 bases and J dropped 0 bases, with 8 bases sitting between them. Looking up the rest from reference TRBV5-1 and TRBJ2-5 gives the full variable domain: KAGVTQTPRYLIKTRGQQVTLSCSPISGHRSVSWYQQTPGQGLQFLFEYFSETQRNKGNFPGRFSGRQFSNSRSEMNVSTLELGDSALYLCASSFGTNQETQYFGPGTRLLVL.

This clone was detected a few times. Here the CDR3 reads CASSLRAGNEQYF. For the CDR3, the DNA is TGTGCCAGCAGTTTAAGGGCGGGGAACGAGCAGTACTTC. The rearrangement links TRBV28 to TRBJ2-7; a weak D match, TRBD2 (6 bases). CDR3 size: 13 residues. Trimming cost V 2 bases and J 5 bases, with 10 bases left between them. In germline, CDR1 is MDHEN, CDR2 SYDVKM. The full variable domain, its missing parts supplied by reference TRBV28 and TRBJ2-7, is DVKVTQSSRYLVKRTGEKVFLECVQDMDHENMFWYRQDPGLGLRLIYFSYDVKMKEKGDIPEGYSVSREKKERFSLILESASTNQTSMYLCASSLRAGNEQYFGPGTRLTVT.

The chain carries TRBV5-5 and TRBJ2-3, with 7 bases identical to TRBD2. J gave up 0 bases and V 0 bases, and 4 bases lay outside the gene matches. This CDR3 is 16 amino acids long. Germline lookup yields CDR1 SGHKS and CDR2 YYEKEE (reference sequence). CDR3 DNA: TGTGCCAGCAGCTTGGGGACTAGGTCTAGCACAGATACGCAGTATTTT. It specifies CASSLGTRSSTDTQYF.

V usage is TRBV15 and J usage is TRBJ1-4, with D maybe TRBD1 (5 bases). This CDR3 has 16 residues. V was clipped by 1 base and J by 1 base, with 10 bases between them. Germline CDR1 reads LNHNV; CDR2 reads YYDKDF (reference sequence). The CDR3 sequence: CATSRGFRGTNEKLFF. CDR3 coding DNA: TGTGCCACCAGCAGAGGGTTTAGGGGAACTAATGAAAAACTGTTTTTT.

The chain is built from TRBV4-1 and TRBJ2-7; a possible D gene is TRBD2 (5 bases). The length of the CDR3 is 17 residues. The germline gives CDR1 MGHRA, CDR2 YSYEKL. V lost 0 bases, J lost 1 base, and 16 bases lay in between. The CDR3 loop reads CASSQDGPGSRSYEQYF. The DNA for the CDR3 is TGCGCCAGCAGCCAAGATGGGCCGGGGAGCAGGTCCTACGAGCAGTACTTC.

The chain uses TRBV15 and TRBJ2-3; 8 bases are shared with TRBD1. After removal of 3 bases from V and 3 bases from J, the junction contained 2 bases not matched to a gene. The CDR3 contains 14 residues. From germline, CDR1 is LNHNV and CDR2 YYDKDF (reference sequence). The DNA for the CDR3 is TGTGCCACCAGCAGGACAGGGGCTACAGATACGCAGTATTTT. It translates to CATSRTGATDTQYF. Combining the CDR3 with reference TRBV15 and TRBJ2-3 gives the whole variable domain DAMVIQNPRYQVTQFGKPVTLSCSQTLNHNVMYWYQQKSSQAPKLLFHYYDKDFNNEADTPDNFQSRRPNTSFCFLDIRSPGLGDTAMYLCATSRTGATDTQYFGPGTRLTVL.

The chain links TRBV4-1 to TRBJ1-1; D gene ambiguous. The CDR3 is 16 residues long. V dropped 0 bases and J dropped 5 bases, with 16 bases sitting between them. CDR1 is MGHRA and CDR2 is YSYEKL in the germline V gene. The CDR3, as DNA: TGCGCCAGCAGCCAAGAACATGCGGGGAGAGGGACTGAAGCTTTCTTT. This encodes CASSQEHAGRGTEAFF.

This clone appeared once. The same CDR3 also results from other DNA sequences found in this sample. The chain employs TRBV11-2 and TRBJ2-7; D might be TRBD2 (6 bases). The germline V gene has CDR1 SGHAT and CDR2 FQNNGV. This CDR3 has 13 amino acids. V was clipped by 4 bases and J by 2 bases, with 9 bases between them. CDR3 amino acids: CASSSGLPYEQYF. CDR3 nucleotides: TGTGCCAGCAGCTCGGGACTCCCCTACGAGCAGTACTTC.

V is TRBV7-9 and J is TRBJ1-2; D uncertain. V was clipped by 5 bases and J by 8 bases, with 21 bases between them. The CDR3 has 15 residues. Germline loops: CDR1 SEHNR, CDR2 FQNEAQ (reference sequence). The CDR3 loop is CASSPRGFATGGYTF. The CDR3 DNA is TGTGCCAGCAGCCCCCGGGGATTCGCCACCGGCGGCTACACCTTC.

This clone turned up a few times. This sequence joins TRBV7-6 and TRBJ2-1; TRBD2 agrees at 10 bases. The length of the CDR3 is 15 residues. The junction had 2 bases not matched to a gene; V was cut back by 2 bases and J by 4 bases. Looked up from germline, CDR1 is SGHVS and CDR2 is FNYEAQ. DNA of the CDR3: TGTGCCAGCAGCTTAACTAGCGGGATTTACAATGAGCAGTTCTTC. Protein sequence: CASSLTSGIYNEQFF.

This clone was recorded a few times. The J gene is TRBJ2-7, the V gene TRBV25-1; 7 nucleotides line up with TRBD2. The length of the CDR3 is 14 residues. J lost 5 bases, V lost 7 bases, and 11 bases had no gene match. Germline V gives CDR1 MGHDK, CDR2 SYGVNS. DNA of the CDR3: TGTGCCAGCAATGGGAGGGGCAGGGCGGACGAGCAGTACTTC. This sequence encodes CASNGRGRADEQYF.

The genes are TRBV11-3 and TRBJ2-3; D is uncertain. Trimming took 5 bases from V and 3 from J, leaving 6 bases between them. This CDR3 has 12 residues. CDR1 is SGHNT and CDR2 is YENEEA in the germline V gene. The CDR3 sequence is CASSHMTDTQYF. As DNA, the CDR3 is TGTGCCAGCAGCCATATGACAGATACGCAGTATTTT.

The chain couples TRBV15 to TRBJ1-2; D possibly corresponds to TRBD1 (5 bases). There are 19 residues in the CDR3. Germline V gives CDR1 LNHNV, CDR2 YYDKDF (reference sequence). Trimming pared 0 bases from V and 1 base from J, leaving 21 bases between. The DNA of the CDR3 is TGTGCCACCAGCAGAGACCAGCCCCAGGGCAGCCGTTTTAACTATGGCTACACCTTC. The encoded protein is CATSRDQPQGSRFNYGYTF.

The V and J genes are TRBV5-6 and TRBJ2-1; 8 bases align to TRBD2. CDR3 length: 15 residues. Germline loops: CDR1 SGHDT, CDR2 YYEEEE. After removal of 4 bases from V and 7 bases from J, the junction contained 10 bases not matched to a gene. CDR3 nucleotides: TGTGCCAGCAGCCCATTAGCGGGGCGGGCTAATGAGCAGTTCTTC. This gives the protein CASSPLAGRANEQFF.

The chain couples TRBV15 to TRBJ1-2; D not certain. Germline CDR1 and CDR2: LNHNV and YYDKDF (reference sequence). This CDR3 region has 14 residues. Trimming removed 0 bases from V and 4 bases from J, with 9 bases in between. CDR3 DNA sequence: TGTGCCACCAGCAGAGATTTAGGTGTCTATGGCTACACCTTC. It codes for CATSRDLGVYGYTF.

The V and J genes are TRBV6-5 and TRBJ2-7; TRBD1 agrees at 11 bases. The germline V gene encodes CDR1 MNHEY and CDR2 SVGAGI. This CDR3 comprises 14 residues. Unmatched junction bases numbered 6, after V lost 8 bases and J lost 3 bases. CDR3 in amino acids: CASSIGTGGYEQYF. CDR3 bases: TGTGCCAGCTCTATTGGGACAGGGGGCTACGAGCAGTACTTC.

The chain uses TRBV12-5 and TRBJ1-1; D not certain. With 8 bases removed from V and 0 bases from J, the gap between germline ends came to 7 bases. The CDR3 has 12 amino acids. Germline CDR1 LGHNT, CDR2 FRNRAP. Here the CDR3 reads CASSIMNTEAFF. CDR3 bases: TGTGCTAGTAGCATAATGAACACTGAAGCTTTCTTT.